These 3 T cell receptor beta chains originate from one sample sequenced in a study of metastatic and nonmetastatic thyroid tumors. Through MiXCR, TCRdb re-clonotyped the PCR reads. The sample includes around 25,000 clones, roughly 13% of them seen just once. Each patient came to thyroid surgery without any prior treatment (of any kind). The specimen sequenced was blood. The origin of the receptors is a female donor with papillary thyroid cancer or a benign thyroid nodule (not recorded which). Some clones in this sample may be carry-over from other donors' samples.

This clone was counted ten times or more. The rearrangement uses TRBV3-1 and TRBJ2-7; D is perhaps TRBD2 (6 bases). Germline values: CDR1 LGHDT, CDR2 YNNKEL (reference sequence). This CDR3 has 15 residues. Between the trimmed V and J ends, which lost 0 bases and 3 bases, there was a span of 12 bases. This CDR3 reads CASSQDAGRGYEQYF. As DNA, the CDR3 is TGTGCCAGCAGCCAAGATGCGGGGCGGGGCTACGAGCAGTACTTC.

The table lists this clone with many counts. The J gene is TRBJ2-3, the V gene TRBV14; 9 bases fit TRBD2. This CDR3 is built from 17 residues. V lost 3 bases to trimming and J lost 0 bases; unmatched junction nucleotides: 7. CDR1 is SGHDN and CDR2 is FVKESK in the germline V gene. The CDR3 DNA sequence: TGTGCCAGCAGCCAGGCTTGGACTAGCGAGAGCACAGATACGCAGTATTTT. Protein: CASSQAWTSESTDTQYF.

This chain uses TRBV19 with TRBJ1-5, with D unclear. The V and J ends lost 5 bases and 2 bases respectively, with 16 bases between them. Germline CDR1 reads LNHDA; CDR2 reads SQIVND (reference sequence). This CDR3 is built from 16 residues. CDR3 sequence: CASSSTVGRRNQPQHF. CDR3 in DNA: TGTGCCAGTAGTTCAACCGTCGGAAGACGCAATCAGCCCCAGCATTTT. The variable domain in full, completed from reference TRBV19 and TRBJ1-5, reads DGGITQSPKYLFRKEGQNVTLSCEQNLNHDAMYWYRQDPGQGLRLIYYSQIVNDFQKGDIAEGYSVSREKKESFPLTVTSAQKNPTAFYLCASSSTVGRRNQPQHFGDGTRLSIL.